These T cell receptor beta chains were read from a single sample in a study of T-cell reconstitution after alpha-beta-depleted transplantation in children. MiXCR, run by TCRdb on the PCR reads, gives a single entry per CDR3 protein. The table shows 500,000 to 650,000 distinct CDR3 sequences, with approximately 10% occurring only once. Sequenced here: PBMCs, mostly from graft donor cells, sampled 180 days after TCRalphabeta/CD19-depleted stem cell transplant. These receptors all come from a female patient aged 2-9 years who had a stem cell transplant for aplastic anemia, so the T cells may come from the graft donor. The CDR3 runs from the conserved cysteine through the conserved F or W. The order of the fields is V gene, J gene, clone size, D gene, CDR3 protein, CDR3 DNA. D genes are given only for firm matches. Clone sizes are given selectively: once, few, many, or a class where the clone is expanded.

TRBV2	TRBJ1-2	once	TRBD1	CASREEQGANYGYTF	TGTGCCAGCAGGGAAGAACAGGGGGCTAACTATGGCTACACCTTC
TRBV29-1	TRBJ2-7	many	-	CSVVAGSYEQYF	TGCAGCGTTGTAGCAGGCTCCTACGAGCAGTACTTC
TRBV15	TRBJ2-1	-	-	CATSPSSGGSGYNEQFF	TGTGCCACCAGCCCTTCATCCGGAGGTAGCGGATACAATGAGCAGTTCTTC
TRBV7-2	TRBJ1-6	few	-	CASSLQGYNSPLHF	TGTGCCAGCAGCTTACAGGGGTATAATTCACCCCTCCACTTT
TRBV4-3	TRBJ1-5	few	-	CASSQRRGFDQPQHF	TGCGCCAGCAGCCAAAGACGAGGGTTTGATCAGCCCCAGCATTTT
TRBV4-3	TRBJ2-3	-	TRBD2	CASSPHPLSGRGTDTQYF	TGCGCCAGCAGCCCCCATCCTTTAAGCGGGAGGGGGACAGATACGCAGTATTTT
TRBV11-2	TRBJ2-1	few	TRBD2	CASSFPRTSGNVYNEQFF	TGTGCCAGCAGCTTCCCTCGGACTAGCGGGAACGTCTACAATGAGCAGTTCTTC
TRBV28	TRBJ2-7	-	-	CATGGRGYEQYF	TGTGCCACCGGGGGGCGGGGGTACGAGCAGTACTTC
TRBV12-3/TRBV12-4	TRBJ2-7	many	TRBD2	CASSLAGVAYEQYF	TGTGCCAGCAGTCTAGCGGGAGTGGCCTACGAGCAGTACTTC
TRBV25-1	TRBJ2-1	many	-	CASSPQGVHEQFF	TGTGCCAGCAGTCCGCAAGGGGTGCATGAGCAGTTCTTC
TRBV28	TRBJ2-7	-	TRBD1	CASSQRQGREQYF	TGTGCCAGCAGTCAAAGACAGGGACGCGAGCAGTACTTC